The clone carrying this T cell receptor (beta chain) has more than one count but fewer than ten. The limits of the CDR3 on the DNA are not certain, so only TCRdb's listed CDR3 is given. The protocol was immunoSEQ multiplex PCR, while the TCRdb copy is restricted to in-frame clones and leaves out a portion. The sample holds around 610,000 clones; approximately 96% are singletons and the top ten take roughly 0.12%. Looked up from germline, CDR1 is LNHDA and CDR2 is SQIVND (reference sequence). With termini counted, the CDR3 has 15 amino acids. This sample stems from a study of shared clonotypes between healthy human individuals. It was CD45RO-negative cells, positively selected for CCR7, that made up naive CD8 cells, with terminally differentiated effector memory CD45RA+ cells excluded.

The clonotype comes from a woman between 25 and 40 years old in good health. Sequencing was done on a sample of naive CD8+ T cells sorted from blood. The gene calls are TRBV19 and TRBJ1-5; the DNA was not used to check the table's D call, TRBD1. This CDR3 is CASSILANSNQPQHF.